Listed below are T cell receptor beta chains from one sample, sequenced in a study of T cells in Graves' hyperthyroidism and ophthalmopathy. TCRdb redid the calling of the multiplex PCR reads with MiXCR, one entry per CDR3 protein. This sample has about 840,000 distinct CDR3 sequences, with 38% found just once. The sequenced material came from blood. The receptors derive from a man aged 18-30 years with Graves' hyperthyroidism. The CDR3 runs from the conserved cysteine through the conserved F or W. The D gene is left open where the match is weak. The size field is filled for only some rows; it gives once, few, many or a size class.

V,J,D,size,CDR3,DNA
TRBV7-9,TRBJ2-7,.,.,CASSLDREGREQYF,TGTGCCAGCAGCTTAGACAGGGAAGGGCGCGAGCAGTACTTC
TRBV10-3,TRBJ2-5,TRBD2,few,CASSQLAGLQETQYF,TGTGCCAGCAGCCAACTAGCGGGACTCCAAGAGACCCAGTACTTC
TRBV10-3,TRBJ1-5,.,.,CAISSYSNQPQHF,TGTGCCATCAGTTCCTATAGCAATCAGCCCCAGCATTTT
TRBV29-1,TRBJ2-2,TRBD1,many,CSAGSDRRTGELFF,TGCAGCGCCGGTTCGGACAGGCGAACCGGGGAGCTGTTTTTT
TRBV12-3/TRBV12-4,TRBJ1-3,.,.,CASSRRVNTIYF,TGTGCCAGCAGTCGGAGGGTAAACACCATATATTTT
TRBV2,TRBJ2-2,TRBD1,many,CASTSITGDTGELFF,TGTGCCAGCACCAGCATAACAGGGGACACCGGGGAGCTGTTTTTT
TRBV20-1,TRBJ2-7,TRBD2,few,CSARDWLAANSYEQYF,TGCAGTGCTAGAGATTGGCTAGCGGCCAACTCCTACGAGCAGTACTTC
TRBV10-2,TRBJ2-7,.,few,CASSYGGYPYEQYF,TGCGCCAGCAGTTATGGCGGGTACCCCTACGAGCAGTACTTC
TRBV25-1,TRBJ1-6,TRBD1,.,CAGQGNSPLHF,TGTGCCGGACAGGGGAATTCACCCCTCCACTTT
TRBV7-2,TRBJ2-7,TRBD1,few,CASSLDGQVSSYEQYF,TGTGCCAGCAGCCTCGACGGACAGGTGAGCTCCTACGAGCAGTACTTC
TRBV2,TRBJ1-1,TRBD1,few,CASSTGGLGQNEAFF,TGTGCCAGCAGTACAGGGGGCTTGGGACAAAATGAAGCTTTCTTT
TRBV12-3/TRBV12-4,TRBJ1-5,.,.,CASSSRGINQPQHF,TGTGCCAGCAGTTCGAGGGGGATTAATCAGCCCCAGCATTTT
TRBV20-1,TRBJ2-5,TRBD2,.,CSARNRGAGGLPGAQYF,TGCAGTGCTAGAAATCGAGGAGCGGGGGGCCTCCCGGGGGCCCAGTACTTC
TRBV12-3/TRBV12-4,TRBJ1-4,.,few,CASSFRLSGGRDEKLFF,TGTGCCAGCAGTTTCAGGCTCAGTGGGGGAAGGGATGAAAAACTGTTTTTT
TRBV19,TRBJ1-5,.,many,CASSGTGYTPQHF,TGTGCCAGTAGTGGAACAGGGTATACGCCCCAGCATTTT
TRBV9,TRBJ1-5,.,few,CASSGGHVNQPQHF,TGTGCCAGCAGCGGAGGACACGTAAATCAGCCCCAGCATTTT
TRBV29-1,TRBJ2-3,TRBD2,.,CSVGLAILNTQYF,TGCAGCGTTGGACTAGCGATATTAAATACGCAGTATTTT
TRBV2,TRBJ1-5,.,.,CASSRTTGSQPQHF,TGCGCCAGCAGCCGCACTACAGGGAGTCAGCCCCAGCATTTT
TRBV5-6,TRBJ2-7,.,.,CASSDHFNEQYF,TGTGCCAGCAGCGACCACTTCAACGAGCAGTACTTC
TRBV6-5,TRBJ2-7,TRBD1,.,CASSYYGQGNEQYF,TGTGCCAGCAGTTACTACGGACAGGGAAACGAGCAGTACTTC
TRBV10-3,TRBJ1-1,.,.,CAISRPVTEAFF,TGTGCCATCAGCCGACCAGTCACTGAAGCTTTCTTT
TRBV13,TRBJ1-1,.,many,CASSLVRGNTEAFF,TGTGCCAGCAGTTTAGTCAGGGGGAACACTGAAGCTTTCTTT
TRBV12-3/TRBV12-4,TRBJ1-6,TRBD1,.,CASSFFGTGGNSPLHF,TGTGCCAGCAGTTTTTTTGGGACAGGGGGAAATTCACCCCTCCACTTT
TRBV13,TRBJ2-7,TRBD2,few,CASRTSGRPYEQYF,TGTGCCAGCCGGACTAGCGGGAGACCCTACGAGCAGTACTTC
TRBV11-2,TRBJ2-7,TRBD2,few,CASSHPGLGLDEQYF,TGTGCCAGCAGCCATCCGGGACTAGGTCTCGACGAGCAGTACTTC
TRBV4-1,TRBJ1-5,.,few,CASSQDPGKRQPQHF,TGCGCCAGCAGCCAAGACCCCGGGAAACGGCAGCCCCAGCATTTT
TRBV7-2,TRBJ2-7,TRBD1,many,CASSTRTGGIYEQYF,TGTGCCAGCAGCACAAGGACAGGGGGCATCTACGAGCAGTACTTC
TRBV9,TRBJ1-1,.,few,CASSVGFGDQAFF,TGTGCCAGCAGCGTAGGGTTCGGGGATCAAGCTTTCTTT
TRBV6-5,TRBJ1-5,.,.,CASSLRGSAQPQHF,TGTGCCAGCAGTCTCAGGGGCTCGGCTCAGCCCCAGCATTTT
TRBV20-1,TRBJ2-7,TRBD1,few,CSARRRTGRYEQYF,TGCAGTGCTAGGCGTCGGACAGGGAGGTACGAGCAGTACTTC
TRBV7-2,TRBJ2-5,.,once,CASSTPGVGETQYF,TGTGCCAGCAGCACCCCGGGGGTAGGGGAGACCCAGTACTTC
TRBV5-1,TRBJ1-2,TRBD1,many,CASSSAGTADSGTF,TGCGCCAGCAGTTCTGCCGGGACAGCGGACTCAGGGACCTTC
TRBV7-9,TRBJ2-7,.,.,CASSLSMASYEQYF,TGTGCCAGCAGCTTATCTATGGCATCCTACGAGCAGTACTTC
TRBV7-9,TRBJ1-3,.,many,CASSLPGVSGNTIYF,TGTGCCAGCAGCTTACCCGGGGTATCTGGAAACACCATATATTTT
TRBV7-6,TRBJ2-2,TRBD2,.,CASSLAPSGMNTGELFF,TGTGCCAGCAGCTTAGCCCCTAGCGGGATGAACACCGGGGAGCTGTTTTTT
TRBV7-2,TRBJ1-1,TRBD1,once,CASSLAWDRVYNEAFF,TGTGCCAGCAGCTTAGCGTGGGACAGGGTGTACAATGAAGCTTTCTTT
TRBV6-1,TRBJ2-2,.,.,CASALQGNTGELFF,TGTGCCAGCGCATTACAGGGGAACACCGGGGAGCTGTTTTTT
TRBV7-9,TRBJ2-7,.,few,CASSSLETGFYEQYF,TGTGCCAGCAGCTCCCTTGAGACAGGATTCTACGAGCAGTACTTC
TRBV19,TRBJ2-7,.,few,CASSTADPDYEQYF,TGTGCCAGTAGCACCGCCGATCCCGACTACGAGCAGTACTTC
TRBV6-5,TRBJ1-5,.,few,CASSGSQGTQPQHF,TGTGCCAGCAGCGGTTCACAGGGCACTCAGCCCCAGCATTTT